Following are 27 T cell receptor beta chains from one sample sequenced in a study of blood T cell repertoires in COVID-19. Method: immunoSEQ multiplex PCR; TCRdb's copy keeps in-frame clones and lacks some. This table holds hundreds of thousands of clones, approximately 88% found once. The source material was peripheral blood. The receptors here all came from a woman in her 30s who had recovered from COVID-19.

The CDR3 coding sequence is TGTGCCAGCTCACCGGGCAGGGGAGATCAGCCCCAGCATTTT. Translation: CASSPGRGDQPQHF. The chain is built from TRBV18 and TRBJ1-5, with D tentatively TRBD1 (6 bases). Trimming took 3 bases from V and 5 from J, leaving 11 bases between them. The length of the CDR3 is 14 residues. From germline, CDR1 is KGHSH and CDR2 LQKENI.

This clone was seen more than once but under ten times. This rearrangement joins TRBV7-3 to TRBJ1-2; D is perhaps TRBD1 (6 bases). Trimming took 4 bases from V and 10 from J, leaving 13 bases between them. The CDR3 is 12 residues long. Germline V gene lookup returns CDR1 SGHTA and CDR2 FQGTGA. DNA of the CDR3: TGTGCCAGCAGCTCCCCGGGGGGCAACTACACCTTC. Its translation is CASSSPGGNYTF.

The V gene is TRBV30, the J gene TRBJ2-1; 9 nucleotides agree with TRBD2. The germline CDR1 and CDR2 sequences are GTSNPN and SVGIG (reference sequence). The CDR3 extends over 15 amino acids. The ends lost 3 bases at V and 5 bases at J; junction bases unmatched: 8. The CDR3 DNA reads TGTGCCTGGAGCGCTGCGGCGGGGGGGCACAATGAGCAGTTCTTC. This sequence encodes CAWSAAAGGHNEQFF.

This clone has only one observation. V gene TRBV6-5 combines with J gene TRBJ1-2; 7 nucleotides line up with TRBD1. Per germline, CDR1 MNHEY and CDR2 SVGAGI. V shed 7 bases and J 4 bases; nucleotides not matched to a gene: 6. This CDR3 is 13 amino acids long. The DNA for the CDR3 is TGTGCCAGCAAAGAAGGGGGCTCCTATGGCTACACCTTC. As protein: CASKEGGSYGYTF.

V is TRBV9 and J is TRBJ1-2; TRBD1 might be the D (6 bases). This CDR3 is 13 amino acids long. The V end lost 0 bases, the J end lost 6 bases, and 9 bases lay between the germline ends. Germline CDR1 is SGDLS and CDR2 is YYNGEE. CDR3 sequence: CASSVDRVDGYTF. The CDR3 region has the DNA TGTGCCAGCAGCGTAGACAGGGTCGATGGCTACACCTTC.

The V and J genes are TRBV4-1 and TRBJ2-5; D unresolved. With 0 bases removed from V and 1 base from J, the gap between germline ends came to 12 bases. The CDR3 is made up of 16 amino acids. The germline gives CDR1 MGHRA, CDR2 YSYEKL. CDR3 bases: TGCGCCAGCAGCCAAGATCTGTTCTACGCCCAAGAGACCCAGTACTTC. Protein product: CASSQDLFYAQETQYF.

This clone has a handful of counts. This chain connects TRBV3-1 (or the pseudogene TRBV3-2) to TRBJ2-2; 9 positions agree with TRBD2. CDR1 and CDR2 from the germline V gene are LGHDT and YNNKEL (reference sequence). V lost 6 bases, J lost 3 bases, and 5 bases stayed unmatched. This CDR3 is 15 amino acids long. CDR3 sequence: CASSFSGGDTGELFF. In nucleotides, the CDR3 is TGTGCCAGCAGTTTTAGCGGGGGAGACACCGGGGAGCTGTTTTTT.

The chain employs TRBV5-6 and TRBJ1-6; 10 nucleotides align to TRBD1. Germline-derived CDR1 and CDR2 are SGHDT and YYEEEE. The length of the CDR3 is 16 residues. V dropped 3 bases and J dropped 9; count of bases not matched to a gene: 9. The CDR3 coding sequence is TGTGCCAGCAGCTGGAACCGGGACAGGGGCGGTTCACCCCTCCACTTT. This translates into CASSWNRDRGGSPLHF.

This clone has only one observation. This chain uses TRBV1 with TRBJ2-7; the D call in the table, TRBD2, was not verified against the DNA. TRBV1 constitutes a pseudogene. CDR3 size: 16 residues. This CDR3 reads CTSSQGGALKSYEQYF. CDR3 DNA: TGCACCAGCAGCCAGGGGGGGGCCCTTAAGTCCTACGAGCAGTACTTC.

The CDR3 bases are TGTGCCAGCAGTTTGGCCAGCGCGAACACCGGGGAGCTGTTTTTT. Its protein is CASSLASANTGELFF. The chain uses TRBV28 and TRBJ2-2; no clear D gene. V was cut by 3 bases and J by 0 bases, with 8 bases left in between. This CDR3 is built from 15 residues. CDR1 is MDHEN, CDR2 SYDVKM, per germline.

The V and J genes are TRBV11-2 and TRBJ2-1, with a tentative D call TRBD2 (5 bases). V lost 5 bases and J 8 bases, leaving 16 bases between the germline ends. This CDR3 region has 14 residues. Germline V gene data show CDR1 as SGHAT and CDR2 as FQNNGV. The CDR3 spells CASSPERAIDEQFF. For the CDR3, the DNA is TGTGCCAGCAGCCCCGAGAGGGCCATCGATGAGCAGTTCTTC.

This clone was found once. The chain links TRBV28 to TRBJ2-3, with 13 nucleotides matching TRBD2. There are 18 residues in the CDR3. The germline V gene encodes CDR1 MDHEN and CDR2 SYDVKM. J lost 2 bases, V lost 7 bases, and 12 bases had no gene match. CDR3 amino acids: CASTPPGTSGDSTDTQYF. In nucleotides, the CDR3 is TGTGCCAGCACCCCCCCCGGGACTAGCGGGGACTCCACAGATACGCAGTATTTT.

V gene TRBV14 combines with J gene TRBJ1-4; 10 bases map to TRBD1. The germline V gene encodes CDR1 SGHDN and CDR2 FVKESK. J was trimmed by 5 bases and V by 4 bases; bases with no gene match: 4. This CDR3 comprises 15 residues. DNA of the CDR3: TGTGCCAGCAGCCCTCCGGGACAGGGGAATGAAAAACTGTTTTTT. Protein: CASSPPGQGNEKLFF.

The gene calls are TRBV9 and TRBJ2-1, with 7 bases matching TRBD1. CDR1 is SGDLS, CDR2 YYNGEE, per germline. The ends lost 4 bases at V and 8 bases at J; junction bases unmatched: 18. There are 17 residues in the CDR3. Written as DNA, the CDR3 is TGTGCCAGCAGCTCCCCAGCCGGGACAGCACCCTCTGATGAGCAGTTCTTC. It is translated as CASSSPAGTAPSDEQFF.

In DNA, the CDR3 is TGTGCCACCAGTGATTTCAGGGTGAGCCAGCCCCAGCATTTT. Translating it yields CATSDFRVSQPQHF. The rearrangement uses TRBV24-1 and TRBJ1-5; D may be TRBD1 (5 bases). CDR1 is KGHDR and CDR2 is SFDVKD in the germline V gene. Trimming cost V 1 base and J 7 bases, with 10 bases left between them. CDR3 length equals 14 residues.

As DNA, the CDR3 is TGCGCCAGCAGTCACCGACAGGGTTTCGGTCAGCCCCAGCATTTT. It yields the protein CASSHRQGFGQPQHF. The rearrangement joins TRBV23-1 to TRBJ1-5, with TRBD1 matching over 7 bases. TRBV23-1 is labeled an ORF, and its function is uncertain. This CDR3 has 15 residues. J was trimmed by 6 bases and V by 3 bases; bases with no gene match: 8.

This clone was found once. The J gene is TRBJ1-2, the V gene TRBV28; 10 nucleotides align to TRBD1. With V trimmed by 2 bases and J by 7 bases, 7 bases remained unmatched. Per the germline V gene, CDR1 is MDHEN and CDR2 is SYDVKM. The CDR3 has 15 amino acids. The chain's CDR3 is CASSLRGTGASGYTF. The CDR3 DNA is TGTGCCAGCAGTTTAAGGGGGACAGGGGCTTCTGGCTACACCTTC.

The genes are TRBV4-1 and TRBJ1-1, with D possibly being TRBD1 (5 bases). CDR3 length: 14 amino acids. The germline V and J ends were trimmed by 3 bases and 1 base, with 9 bases remaining between them. Germline assignment: CDR1 MGHRA and CDR2 YSYEKL. For the CDR3, the DNA is TGCGCCAGCAGCCACGCGGGGGGGAACACTGAAGCTTTCTTT. This sequence encodes CASSHAGGNTEAFF.

This clone was detected only once. Other DNA sequences in this specimen translate into the identical CDR3. The J gene is TRBJ2-5, the V gene TRBV7-2, with 8 bases identical to TRBD2. The germline CDR1 and CDR2 sequences are SGHTA and FQGNSA. V lost 6 bases and J lost 2; bases outside the gene matches: 5. The CDR3 has 14 amino acids. CDR3 DNA sequence: TGTGCCAGCAGTCCAGCGGGGGCACAAGAGACCCAGTACTTC. Translation: CASSPAGAQETQYF.

V and J are TRBV19 and TRBJ2-7; 9 positions agree with TRBD2. CDR3 length: 14 residues. Unmatched junction bases numbered 11, after V lost 5 bases and J lost 9 bases. Germline lookup yields CDR1 LNHDA and CDR2 SQIVND (reference sequence). Here the CDR3 DNA reads TGTGCCAGTAGTCAGCGGGGGGCCGCGATGGTGCAGTACTTC. The encoded protein is CASSQRGAAMVQYF.

In its sample, this clone was seen a few times. The V gene is TRBV4-2, the J gene TRBJ2-7; 8 nucleotides agree with TRBD2. In germline, CDR1 is LGHNA, CDR2 YNFKEQ. V lost 2 bases and J lost 0; bases outside the gene matches: 9. This CDR3 is 17 amino acids long. The CDR3 is CASSQPTPAGDSYEQYF. For the CDR3, the DNA is TGTGCCAGCAGCCAACCGACCCCAGCGGGGGACTCCTACGAGCAGTACTTC.

Turning to this clone: Other DNA sequences within the sample encode an identical CDR3. The CDR3 sequence is CASSSDRDYGYTF. CDR3 nucleotide sequence: TGTGCCAGCAGCTCAGACAGGGACTATGGCTACACCTTC. The rearrangement links TRBV5-6 to TRBJ1-2, with 7 bases fitting TRBD1. The ends lost 3 bases at V and 3 bases at J; junction bases unmatched: 2. From germline, CDR1 is SGHDT and CDR2 YYEEEE. The CDR3 consists of 13 residues.

The chain joins TRBV5-8 to TRBJ2-2; 8 nucleotides line up with TRBD2. The germline V gene has CDR1 SGHTS and CDR2 YDEGEE. The junction had 5 bases not matched to a gene; V was cut back by 9 bases and J by 4 bases. This CDR3 has 13 amino acids. In nucleotides, the CDR3 is TGTGCCACAAAGCGGGGGTCCACCGGGGAGCTGTTTTTT. Translation: CATKRGSTGELFF.

The rearrangement joins TRBV4-1 to TRBJ1-5, with 10 bases identical to TRBD1. CDR3 length: 16 residues. Unmatched junction bases numbered 3, after V lost 0 bases and J lost 4 bases. Germline loops: CDR1 MGHRA, CDR2 YSYEKL. The CDR3 protein is CASSQEWGQGNQPQHF. In DNA, the CDR3 is TGCGCCAGCAGCCAAGAATGGGGACAGGGGAATCAGCCCCAGCATTTT.

Regarding this clone: The identical CDR3 is also encoded by other nucleotide sequences in the sample. The chain recombines TRBV2 with TRBJ1-1; weak D call: TRBD1 (5 bases). The CDR3 has 13 residues. Germline lookup yields CDR1 SNHLY and CDR2 FYNNEI. Trimming removed 4 bases from V and 1 base from J, with 7 bases in between. CDR3 protein: CASSGDSNTEAFF. DNA of the CDR3: TGTGCCAGCAGTGGGGACTCGAACACTGAAGCTTTCTTT.

This clone was detected a few times. The chain uses TRBV6-2 or TRBV6-3 and TRBJ1-6, with 11 bases identical to TRBD1. The CDR3 spans 16 residues. Germline loops: CDR1 MNHEY, CDR2 SVGEGT. Trimming removed 6 bases from V and 9 bases from J; junction bases left unmatched: 10. CDR3 sequence: CASSRTGGGLSSPLHF. CDR3 coding DNA: TGTGCCAGCAGCCGGACAGGGGGCGGCTTGTCTTCACCCCTCCACTTT.

The gene calls are TRBV6-6 and TRBJ2-5, with unresolved D. Germline assignment: CDR1 MNHNY and CDR2 SVGAGI (reference sequence). Trimming took off 2 bases at V and 1 base at J, with 8 bases between the two ends. This CDR3 is built from 14 residues. In DNA form, the CDR3 reads TGTGCCAGCAGTTACCTGTCCAGCCAAGAGACCCAGTACTTC. Translating it yields CASSYLSSQETQYF.